The clone carrying this T cell receptor (beta chain) showed up just a few times. These data belong to a study of T-cell memory formation after mild COVID-19. Study details: The study found TCR clusters largely donor specific.

The CDR3 is 14 amino acids. Germline lookup yields CDR1 SGHTA and CDR2 FQGTGA. V lost 4 bases to trimming and J lost 6 bases, with 13 bases between them. In TCRdb, the 5' RACE reads were re-called with MiXCR into one record per CDR3 protein. The sample yields about 270,000 distinct CDR3 sequences, under 20% seen once. This chain connects TRBV7-3 to TRBJ2-1; tentative D call: TRBD2 (6 bases). Sequenced input: PBMCs or a T cell subset sorted from them (not recorded which). This receptor was identified in a man aged 18-30 years who had mild COVID-19 (a few samples of this study predate the infection). Cell type and time point are not known. CDR3 sequence: CASSWDSTGNEQFF. CDR3 bases: TGTGCCAGCAGCTGGGACTCCACGGGCAATGAGCAGTTCTTC.